The rows below give T cell receptor beta chains drawn from one sample of a study of blood T cell repertoires in COVID-19. The table came from immunoSEQ multiplex PCR; TCRdb's copy has only in-frame clones and leaves some out. The table includes tens of thousands of clones, roughly 88% detected once. Sequencing used peripheral blood. These receptors all stem from a man aged 50 or older with active COVID-19. Both conserved end residues are part of each CDR3. Fields, in order: clone size, J gene, V gene, D gene, CDR3 protein, CDR3 DNA. A D gene is named only where the DNA matches it firmly. Size values are once, few and many counts, or a class for expanded clones, and some rows have none.

NA | TRBJ1-6 | TRBV7-3 | NA | CASSLGPRGIGSPLHF | TGTGCCAGCAGCTTAGGCCCCAGGGGAATAGGTTCACCCCTCCACTTT
NA | TRBJ2-1 | TRBV27 | TRBD2 | CASRPGLAGGPNEQFF | TGTGCCAGCAGACCGGGACTAGCGGGAGGGCCCAATGAGCAGTTCTTC
NA | TRBJ2-7 | TRBV6-6 | TRBD1 | CASSETGNEQYF | TGTGCCAGCAGTGAGACAGGGAACGAGCAGTACTTC
NA | TRBJ1-5 | TRBV30 | NA | CAWSVLSNQPQHF | TGTGCCTGGAGTGTACTGAGCAATCAGCCCCAGCATTTT
NA | TRBJ2-5 | TRBV14 | NA | CASSQDGARPTQYF | TGTGCCAGCAGCCAAGATGGAGCCAGACCGACCCAGTACTTC
NA | TRBJ2-3 | TRBV11-3 | TRBD2 | CASSLLAGGITDTQYF | TGTGCCAGCAGCTTGCTAGCGGGGGGAATCACAGATACGCAGTATTTT
NA | TRBJ1-1 | TRBV7-9 | NA | CASSLGPSGTEAFF | TGTGCCAGCAGCTTAGGCCCATCGGGCACTGAAGCTTTCTTT
NA | TRBJ1-1 | TRBV7-2 | NA | CASSPRRGEAFF | TGTGCCAGCAGCCCCCGTAGGGGGGAAGCTTTCTTT
NA | TRBJ2-3 | TRBV28 | NA | CASRSGSLDTQYF | TGTGCCAGCAGGTCAGGGTCCCTGGATACGCAGTATTTT
NA | TRBJ2-2 | TRBV6-6 | NA | CASSSNSRTGELFF | TGTGCCAGCAGTTCCAACTCGAGAACCGGGGAGCTGTTTTTT
NA | TRBJ1-3 | TRBV20-1 | NA | CSANDQGSGNTIYF | TGCAGTGCTAATGATCAGGGATCTGGAAACACCATATATTTT
NA | TRBJ2-3 | TRBV7-2 | NA | CASSLMGGRTDTQYF | TGTGCCAGCAGCTTAATGGGGGGGCGCACAGATACGCAGTATTTT
NA | TRBJ2-1 | TRBV2 | TRBD2 | CASSGLAGSEQFF | TGTGCCAGCAGTGGTCTAGCGGGAAGTGAGCAGTTCTTC
NA | TRBJ2-2 | TRBV11-3 | TRBD1 | CASRVRQGFGELFF | TGTGCCAGCAGAGTCCGACAGGGGTTCGGGGAGCTGTTTTTT
NA | TRBJ2-6 | TRBV4-3 | TRBD1 | CASSQGTGEGHSGANVLTF | TGCGCCAGCAGCCAAGGTACAGGGGAAGGGCACTCTGGGGCCAACGTCCTGACTTTC
NA | TRBJ1-5 | TRBV7-2 | NA | CASSLEWWEQPQHF | TGTGCCAGCAGCTTAGAATGGTGGGAGCAGCCCCAGCATTTT
NA | TRBJ1-4 | TRBV27 | TRBD1 | CASSKRRGATNEKLFF | TGTGCCAGCAGTAAACGCAGGGGGGCAACTAATGAAAAACTGTTTTTT
NA | TRBJ1-2 | TRBV9 | NA | CASSTQAGVGGGGYTF | TGTGCCAGCAGCACCCAAGCGGGGGTAGGCGGTGGGGGCTACACCTTC
NA | TRBJ2-7 | TRBV19 | NA | CASPKRIQPPYEQYF | TGTGCCAGTCCAAAGCGGATACAGCCCCCTTACGAGCAGTACTTC
few | TRBJ1-3 | TRBV6-5 | NA | CASKGLLGMRNTIYF | TGTGCCAGCAAGGGGCTTCTGGGAATGAGAAACACCATATATTTT
NA | TRBJ2-4 | TRBV5-1 | NA | CASSFGGQGNIQYF | TGCGCCAGCAGCTTTGGGGGCCAGGGAAACATTCAGTACTTC
NA | TRBJ2-1 | TRBV7-3 | TRBD2 | CASSLRREGEQFF | TGTGCCAGCAGCTTAAGGAGGGAGGGTGAGCAGTTCTTC
NA | TRBJ1-2 | TRBV27 | NA | CASSLRSPGYGYTF | TGTGCCAGCAGTTTAAGGTCTCCGGGCTATGGCTACACCTTC
NA | TRBJ2-2 | TRBV6-5 | TRBD2 | CASSFWREGPGELFF | TGTGCCAGCAGTTTTTGGCGGGAGGGTCCCGGGGAGCTGTTTTTT
NA | TRBJ1-1 | TRBV30 | TRBD1 | CAWSRTGGTEAFF | TGTGCCTGGAGTAGGACAGGGGGCACTGAAGCTTTCTTT
NA | TRBJ1-5 | TRBV6-6 | TRBD1 | CASRDDRGGQPQHF | TGTGCCAGCCGAGACGACAGGGGGGGTCAGCCCCAGCATTTT
NA | TRBJ2-7 | TRBV11-2 | TRBD1 | CASSLGTGSYEQYF | TGTGCCAGCAGCTTAGGGACAGGGTCCTACGAGCAGTACTTC
NA | TRBJ2-1 | TRBV6-5 | TRBD2 | CASRRGINEQFF | TGTGCCAGCAGGCGGGGGATCAATGAGCAGTTCTTC
NA | TRBJ2-5 | TRBV7-9 | TRBD1 | CASSFPGQGDQTQYF | TGTGCCAGCAGCTTTCCGGGACAGGGCGACCAGACCCAGTACTTC
NA | TRBJ2-7 | TRBV28 | TRBD1 | CASSFRGQTYEQYF | TGTGCCAGCAGTTTCCGGGGACAGACCTACGAGCAGTACTTC
NA | TRBJ2-7 | TRBV18 | TRBD1 | CASSPGGTGHEQYF | TGTGCCAGCTCACCAGGCGGGACAGGGCACGAGCAGTACTTC
NA | TRBJ2-1 | TRBV4-2 | TRBD2 | CASSQDFSGRAYNEQFF | TGTGCCAGCAGCCAAGATTTCAGCGGGAGGGCCTACAATGAGCAGTTCTTC
once | TRBJ1-2 | TRBV18 | NA | CASSATGTRGSYSGYTF | TGTGCCAGCTCAGCTACCGGGACAAGGGGGAGCTATAGTGGCTACACCTTC
NA | TRBJ2-1 | TRBV5-8 | NA | CASSPQRLKFF | TGTGCCAGCAGCCCTCAGAGGTTGAAGTTCTTC
NA | TRBJ1-2 | TRBV28 | NA | CASSTSPTADRLNYGYTF | TGTGCCAGCAGTACCTCTCCTACCGCGGACAGACTTAACTATGGCTACACCTTC
NA | TRBJ2-7 | TRBV5-5 | NA | CASSRDNYEQYF | TGTGCCAGCAGCCGGGACAACTACGAGCAGTACTTC
NA | TRBJ1-5 | TRBV28 | TRBD1 | CASSWGQASNQPQHF | TGTGCCAGCAGCTGGGGACAGGCAAGCAATCAGCCCCAGCATTTT
NA | TRBJ1-2 | TRBV10-3 | TRBD1 | CAISANGRTGGNYGYTF | TGTGCCATCAGTGCCAACGGAAGGACAGGCGGCAACTATGGCTACACCTTC
NA | TRBJ2-3 | TRBV7-3 | TRBD2 | CASSLTSIHTDTQYF | TGTGCCAGCAGCTTGACTAGCATTCACACTGATACGCAGTATTTT
NA | TRBJ2-3 | TRBV7-3 | TRBD2 | CASSFGTSGDTQYF | TGTGCCAGCAGCTTCGGGACTAGCGGTGATACGCAGTATTTT
NA | TRBJ2-7 | TRBV21-1 | NA | CASSKKSERSEARAYF | TGTGCCAGCAGCAAAAAGTCCGAAAGATCGGAGGCTCGGGCGTACTTC
NA | TRBJ1-1 | TRBV6-5 | NA | CASLNTGQGSEAFF | TGTGCCAGCTTGAACACTGGCCAGGGTTCTGAAGCTTTCTTT
NA | TRBJ2-3 | TRBV6-5 | TRBD1 | CATSRGQHTDTQYF | TGTGCCACCTCGAGGGGACAGCACACAGATACGCAGTATTTT
NA | TRBJ2-7 | TRBV10-3 | TRBD1 | CAISVGDRGYEQYF | TGTGCCATCAGTGTAGGGGACAGGGGCTACGAGCAGTACTTC
NA | TRBJ2-2 | TRBV27 | TRBD2 | CASSILGGGSGELFF | TGTGCCAGCAGTATCCTGGGGGGGGGATCAGGGGAGCTGTTTTTT
NA | TRBJ2-7 | TRBV18 | NA | CASSSSYEQYF | TGTGCCAGCTCATCCAGCTACGAGCAGTACTTC
NA | TRBJ1-1 | TRBV7-2 | TRBD1 | CASSLARQGAKNTEAFF | TGTGCCAGCAGCTTGGCCCGACAGGGGGCGAAGAACACTGAAGCTTTCTTT
NA | TRBJ1-4 | TRBV28 | NA | CASSSTNEKLFF | TGTGCCAGCAGCTCAACTAATGAAAAACTGTTTTTT
NA | TRBJ1-2 | TRBV12-3/TRBV12-4 | NA | CASAGGGYYGYTF | TGTGCCAGCGCTGGGGGCGGTTACTATGGCTACACCTTC
NA | TRBJ1-1 | TRBV2 | NA | CASRVQGTLDTEAFF | TGTGCCAGCCGAGTTCAGGGCACCCTGGACACTGAAGCTTTCTTT
NA | TRBJ1-2 | TRBV24-1 | NA | CATSHGGTGYGYTF | TGTGCCACCAGTCACGGAGGGACCGGCTATGGCTACACCTTC
NA | TRBJ2-7 | TRBV5-6 | NA | CASSLEQAPYEQYF | TGTGCCAGCAGCTTGGAACAGGCTCCGTACGAGCAGTACTTC
NA | TRBJ2-5 | TRBV5-1 | TRBD2 | CASSLGLAGTAETQYF | TGCGCCAGCAGCTTGGGGCTAGCGGGGACAGCGGAGACCCAGTACTTC
NA | TRBJ2-3 | TRBV7-3 | NA | CASSLGGNTDTQYF | TGTGCCAGCAGCTTAGGGGGCAACACAGATACGCAGTATTTT